Listed here are 32 T cell receptor beta chains from one sample, sequenced in a study of T cell responses to AZD1222 COVID-19 vaccine. Libraries were prepared by immunoSEQ multiplex PCR; TCRdb keeps only in-frame clonotypes and omits some of them. The data hold 100,000 or so clones, with around 85% observed a single time. The input for sequencing was peripheral blood, taken on day 0 of AZD1222 vaccination. These receptors all stem from an adult in good health.

V usage is TRBV29-1 and J usage is TRBJ2-7; 8 bases are shared with TRBD2. V lost 4 bases to trimming and J lost 2 bases; unmatched junction nucleotides: 1. The CDR3 extends over 12 amino acids. CDR1 is SQVTM, CDR2 ANQGSEA, per germline. The CDR3 region is CSVVSGTYEQYF. In nucleotides, the CDR3 is TGCAGCGTTGTTAGCGGGACCTACGAGCAGTACTTC.

This clone was detected a few times. V usage is TRBV27 and J usage is TRBJ2-7, with 7 bases aligning to TRBD1. CDR3 length: 15 residues. The trim removed 5 bases at V and 2 bases at J, leaving 9 bases unmatched. Germline V gene data show CDR1 as MNHEY and CDR2 as SMNVEV (reference sequence). The CDR3 DNA sequence: TGTGCCAGCAGTCTTCAAGGGGGCCTAGCCTACGAGCAGTACTTC. It encodes CASSLQGGLAYEQYF.

The chain combines TRBV20-1 with TRBJ1-5, with TRBD1 matching over 8 bases. The CDR3 extends over 15 amino acids. With V trimmed by 3 bases and J by 2 bases, 6 bases remained unmatched. The V gene's germline CDR1 is DFQATT and CDR2 SNEGSKA (reference sequence). Here the CDR3 DNA reads TGCAGTGCTAGTAACAGGGGGTCTCGCAATCAGCCCCAGCATTTT. This encodes CSASNRGSRNQPQHF.

The chain joins TRBV6-6 to TRBJ2-7; weak D call: TRBD1 (6 bases). The CDR3 is 13 amino acids. Germline V gene sequence: CDR1 MNHNY, CDR2 SVGAGI (reference sequence). V lost 4 bases, J lost 5 bases, and 12 bases lay in between. The CDR3 spells CASSLGAGDEQYF. In DNA form, the CDR3 reads TGTGCCAGCAGTTTGGGGGCTGGCGACGAGCAGTACTTC.

This clone showed up just once. The chain joins TRBV19 to TRBJ1-1; D might be TRBD1 (5 bases). The CDR3 runs to 14 residues. Trimming took 4 bases from V and 2 from J, leaving 11 bases between them. Germline V gene data show CDR1 as LNHDA and CDR2 as SQIVND (reference sequence). CDR3 DNA: TGTGCCAGTAGTACGACAGATACCAACACTGAAGCTTTCTTT. Translation: CASSTTDTNTEAFF.

The rearrangement uses TRBV7-2 and TRBJ1-5; no firm D call. In germline, CDR1 is SGHTA, CDR2 FQGNSA. This CDR3 has 14 residues. V was cut by 5 bases and J by 1 base, with 9 bases left in between. The CDR3 loop is CASSGRGSNQPQHF. In nucleotides, the CDR3 is TGTGCCAGCAGCGGGCGTGGCAGCAATCAGCCCCAGCATTTT.

The chain carries TRBV5-1 and TRBJ1-2; TRBD1 is a possible D gene (5 bases). V was pared by 2 bases and J by 3 bases, with 11 bases between. This CDR3 region has 14 residues. Germline CDR1 and CDR2: SGHRS and YFSETQ. The CDR3 sequence: CASSLIPGDYGYTF. The CDR3 DNA sequence: TGCGCCAGCAGCTTAATCCCGGGGGACTATGGCTACACCTTC.

The chain joins TRBV19 to TRBJ1-6, with a possible D match to TRBD1 (6 bases). The CDR3 runs to 14 residues. V lost 6 bases and J 7 bases, leaving 13 bases between the germline ends. Germline CDR1 and CDR2: LNHDA and SQIVND (reference sequence). The CDR3 coding sequence is TGTGCCAGTAGGACCCGACAGGAAAATTCACCCCTCCACTTT. It specifies CASRTRQENSPLHF.

The rearrangement uses TRBV19 and TRBJ1-6; D call uncertain. CDR3 length: 14 amino acids. Germline values: CDR1 LNHDA, CDR2 SQIVND (reference sequence). With 7 bases removed from V and 7 bases from J, the gap between germline ends came to 14 bases. The CDR3: CASTELVENSPLHF. DNA of the CDR3: TGTGCCAGTACCGAGTTGGTGGAGAATTCACCCCTCCACTTT.

The chain carries TRBV5-1 and TRBJ1-2; TRBD1 matches at 9 bases. Unmatched junction bases numbered 4, after V lost 3 bases and J lost 7 bases. Germline CDR1 is SGHRS and CDR2 is YFSETQ. The CDR3 has 13 amino acids. CDR3: CASSWDRDGGYTF. CDR3 DNA: TGCGCCAGCAGCTGGGACAGGGACGGTGGCTACACCTTC.

This chain links TRBV3-1 (or the pseudogene TRBV3-2) with TRBJ1-3; D is unresolved. This CDR3 has 15 residues. The ends were cut back, 2 bases at V and 0 bases at J, with 8 bases in the middle. Germline V gene sequence: CDR1 LGHDT, CDR2 YNNKEL (reference sequence). CDR3 protein: CASSQSMDSGNTIYF. DNA for the CDR3: TGTGCCAGCAGCCAAAGCATGGACTCTGGAAACACCATATATTTT.

The genes are TRBV24-1 and TRBJ1-2, with unresolved D. The V and J ends lost 3 bases and 2 bases respectively, with 3 bases between them. Per the germline V gene, CDR1 is KGHDR and CDR2 is SFDVKD. This CDR3 spans 12 amino acids. The CDR3 loop reads CATSDQNYGYTF. The CDR3 bases are TGTGCCACCAGTGATCAGAACTATGGCTACACCTTC.

The genes are TRBV19 and TRBJ1-2, with 10 nucleotides matching TRBD1. Trimming at V came to 5 bases and at J to 3 bases, leaving 3 bases not matched to a gene. The CDR3 totals 14 residues. From germline, CDR1 is LNHDA and CDR2 SQIVND (reference sequence). CDR3 bases: TGTGCCAGTAGTGTGACAGGGGGCGACTATGGCTACACCTTC. Translating it yields CASSVTGGDYGYTF.

The chain employs TRBV4-2 and TRBJ2-7; a possible D gene is TRBD1 (6 bases). V was clipped by 3 bases and J by 4 bases, with 13 bases between them. Germline CDR1 is LGHNA and CDR2 is YNFKEQ. This CDR3 contains 14 residues. The CDR3 spells CASSQPGDGYEQYF. The CDR3 bases are TGTGCCAGCAGCCAGCCAGGGGATGGGTACGAGCAGTACTTC.

V is TRBV5-1 and J is TRBJ1-1; no firm D call. The V and J ends lost 1 base and 2 bases respectively, with 0 bases between them. The CDR3 loop spans 11 amino acids. Germline loops: CDR1 SGHRS, CDR2 YFSETQ. Here the CDR3 DNA reads TGCGCCAGCAGCTTGAACACTGAAGCTTTCTTT. It encodes CASSLNTEAFF.

This chain uses TRBV6-5 with TRBJ1-1; 10 nucleotides line up with TRBD1. Germline V gene data show CDR1 as MNHEY and CDR2 as SVGAGI. This CDR3 has 13 amino acids. V dropped 2 bases and J dropped 12; count of bases not matched to a gene: 6. The CDR3 sequence: CASSYGMDRGTFF. In DNA, the CDR3 is TGTGCCAGCAGTTACGGGATGGACAGGGGGACTTTCTTT.

The chain recombines TRBV7-2 with TRBJ1-5; possible D gene TRBD1, 5 bases. The CDR3 runs 15 residues. Per germline, CDR1 SGHTA and CDR2 FQGNSA. V was trimmed by 1 base and J by 6 bases, leaving 13 bases between them. For the CDR3, the DNA is TGTGCCAGCAGCTTAGTGTGGGGGGGAGGTCAGCCCCAGCATTTT. It yields the protein CASSLVWGGGQPQHF.

V and J are TRBV5-8 and TRBJ1-5, with 8 bases aligning to TRBD1. The CDR3 has 15 residues. After removal of 4 bases from V and 5 bases from J, the junction contained 8 bases not matched to a gene. Germline assignment: CDR1 SGHTS and CDR2 YDEGEE. The chain's CDR3 is CASSIRDRPYQPQHF. The CDR3 nucleotides are TGTGCCAGCAGCATCCGGGACAGGCCTTATCAGCCCCAGCATTTT.

The sample holds a few counts of this clone. The J gene is TRBJ1-3, the V gene TRBV9; no clear D. The V gene's germline CDR1 is SGDLS and CDR2 YYNGEE. The CDR3 extends over 13 amino acids. The V end lost 3 bases, the J end lost 4 bases, and 8 bases lay between the germline ends. The CDR3 loop reads CASSAQTGNTIYF. CDR3 DNA: TGTGCCAGCAGCGCCCAGACGGGAAACACCATATATTTT. Drawing the rest from reference TRBV9 and TRBJ1-3, the complete variable domain is DSGVTQTPKHLITATGQRVTLRCSPRSGDLSVYWYQQSLDQGLQFLIQYYNGEERAKGNILERFSAQQFPDLHSELNLSSLELGDSALYFCASSAQTGNTIYFGEGSWLTVV.

The sample holds one count of this clone. The J gene is TRBJ1-1, the V gene TRBV11-2; unclear D gene. CDR3 size: 14 residues. Germline V gene sequence: CDR1 SGHAT, CDR2 FQNNGV. Trimming left V 2 bases short and J 5 bases short, with 12 bases between. Here the CDR3 DNA reads TGTGCCAGCAGCTTAATGCCCGGGGAGACTGAAGCTTTCTTT. Translated, it gives CASSLMPGETEAFF.

The gene calls are TRBV4-2 and TRBJ2-3, with 11 bases fitting TRBD2. J gave up 3 bases and V 4 bases, and 3 bases lay outside the gene matches. The CDR3 runs to 15 residues. The germline gives CDR1 LGHNA, CDR2 YNFKEQ. The CDR3 here is CASSPIAGGTDTQYF. CDR3 DNA: TGTGCCAGCAGCCCCATAGCGGGAGGGACAGATACGCAGTATTTT.

The V gene is TRBV9, the J gene TRBJ2-6, with D uncertain. CDR1 and CDR2 (germline): SGDLS, YYNGEE. The CDR3 is 15 residues long. V was trimmed by 4 bases and J by 0 bases, leaving 8 bases between them. The CDR3 protein is CASSRSRSGANVLTF. CDR3 DNA sequence: TGTGCCAGCAGCCGTTCGCGCTCTGGGGCCAACGTCCTGACTTTC.

This clone was observed a few times. This chain connects TRBV5-1 to TRBJ2-4; D possibly corresponds to TRBD1 (6 bases). Trimming removed 2 bases from V and 7 bases from J, with 10 bases in between. The CDR3 is 13 residues long. Germline V gives CDR1 SGHRS, CDR2 YFSETQ. In DNA, the CDR3 is TGCGCCAGCAGCTTTGGACAGTTGAACATTCAGTACTTC. Translating gives CASSFGQLNIQYF.

V is TRBV3-1 (or the pseudogene TRBV3-2) and J is TRBJ2-7; TRBD1 aligns across 7 bases. Germline V gene data show CDR1 as LGHDT and CDR2 as YNNKEL (reference sequence). This CDR3 region has 15 residues. V was pared by 4 bases and J by 2 bases, with 8 bases of the junction left unmatched. The CDR3 spells CASSPDRMGPYEQYF. The CDR3 nucleotides are TGTGCCAGCAGCCCGGACAGGATGGGACCCTACGAGCAGTACTTC.

The genes are TRBV2 and TRBJ2-1; the match to TRBD1 covers 10 bases. This CDR3 is built from 15 residues. V gave up 5 bases and J gave up 8 bases; unmatched junction bases: 9. The V gene's germline CDR1 is SNHLY and CDR2 FYNNEI. Here the CDR3 DNA reads TGTGCCAGCAGTTCTGGACAGGGGGATTCCGATGAGCAGTTCTTC. Translating gives CASSSGQGDSDEQFF.

This clone has ten or more counts. The rearrangement uses TRBV19 and TRBJ1-5, with D possibly being TRBD1 (5 bases). The V and J ends lost 5 bases and 4 bases respectively, with 27 bases between them. Germline CDR1 is LNHDA and CDR2 is SQIVND (reference sequence). CDR3 length: 19 residues. The chain's CDR3 is CASSFPGTSQTRVNQPQHF. The CDR3 region has the DNA TGTGCCAGTAGTTTTCCCGGGACCTCCCAGACTCGGGTTAATCAGCCCCAGCATTTT.

The chain carries TRBV12-3 or TRBV12-4 and TRBJ1-2; D ambiguous. Trimming pared 7 bases from V and 3 bases from J, leaving 12 bases between. The CDR3 consists of 13 residues. The CDR3 spells CASTLTTDYGYTF. CDR3 in DNA: TGTGCCAGCACCTTAACAACAGACTATGGCTACACCTTC.

This rearrangement joins TRBV7-2 to TRBJ2-5, with a tentative D call TRBD2 (6 bases). Germline lookup yields CDR1 SGHTA and CDR2 FQGNSA. This CDR3 has 17 residues. V gave up 4 bases and J gave up 5 bases, with 23 bases separating them. The CDR3 is CASSSTIWTTFFETQYF. CDR3 in DNA: TGTGCCAGCAGCTCTACCATCTGGACTACCTTTTTTGAGACCCAGTACTTC. The variable domain in full, with the rest retrieved from reference TRBV7-2 and TRBJ2-5, is GAGVSQSPSNKVTEKGKDVELRCDPISGHTALYWYRQSLGQGLEFLIYFQGNSAPDKSGLPSDRFSAERTGGSVSTLTIQRTQQEDSAVYLCASSSTIWTTFFETQYFGPGTRLLVL.

This clone was seen just once. This sequence joins TRBV7-3 and TRBJ2-2; D not certain. The CDR3 has 12 amino acids. V was pared by 5 bases and J by 6 bases, with 7 bases between. Per the germline V gene, CDR1 is SGHTA and CDR2 is FQGTGA. CDR3 loop: CASSPPSGELFF. The CDR3 DNA reads TGTGCCAGCAGCCCCCCATCCGGGGAGCTGTTTTTT.

There are a few counts of this clone. The chain carries TRBV2 and TRBJ1-2, with unresolved D. The CDR3 totals 15 residues. The V end lost 4 bases, the J end lost 0 bases, and 12 bases lay between the germline ends. Per germline, CDR1 SNHLY and CDR2 FYNNEI. The CDR3 loop is CASSAGWTPNYGYTF. The CDR3 bases are TGTGCCAGCAGTGCAGGCTGGACGCCTAACTATGGCTACACCTTC.

The chain recombines TRBV30 with TRBJ2-1, with a possible D match to TRBD2 (6 bases). The V end was cut by 3 bases, the J end by 7 bases, with 19 bases between. This CDR3 has 15 residues. Germline-derived CDR1 and CDR2 are GTSNPN and SVGIG (reference sequence). CDR3 nucleotides: TGTGCCTGGAGCGCGGGGCAAGTCTCCTTGAATGAGCAGTTCTTC. This gives the protein CAWSAGQVSLNEQFF.

The rearrangement joins TRBV3-1 (or the pseudogene TRBV3-2) to TRBJ2-7; the D is unclear. The CDR3 loop spans 12 amino acids. V lost 1 base to trimming and J lost 7 bases, with 8 bases between them. CDR1 is LGHDT, CDR2 YNNKEL, per germline (reference sequence). The CDR3 region has the DNA TGTGCCAGCAGCCAAGGGACCACTGAGCAGTACTTC. Its translation: CASSQGTTEQYF.